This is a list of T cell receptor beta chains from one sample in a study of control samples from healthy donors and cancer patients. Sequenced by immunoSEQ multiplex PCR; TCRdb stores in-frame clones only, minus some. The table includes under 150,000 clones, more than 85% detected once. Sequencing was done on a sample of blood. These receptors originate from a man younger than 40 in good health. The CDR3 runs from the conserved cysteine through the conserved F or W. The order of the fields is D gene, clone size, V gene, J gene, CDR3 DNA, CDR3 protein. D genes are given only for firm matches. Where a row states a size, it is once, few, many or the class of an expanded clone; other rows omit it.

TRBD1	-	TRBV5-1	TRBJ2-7	TGCGCCAGCAGCTTGTCAGGGGGCCGGGAGCAGTACTTC	CASSLSGGREQYF
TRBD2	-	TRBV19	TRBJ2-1	TGTGCCACGATTAGCGGGGGGGCAAATGAGCAGTTCTTC	CATISGGANEQFF
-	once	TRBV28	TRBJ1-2	TGTGCCAGCAGTTTAGGGCTCAACAACTATGGCTACACCTTC	CASSLGLNNYGYTF
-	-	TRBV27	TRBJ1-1	TGTGCCAGCAGTTTTCGGGGTACAAACACTGAAGCTTTCTTT	CASSFRGTNTEAFF
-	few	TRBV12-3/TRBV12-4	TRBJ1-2	TGTGCCAGCACTTCCAGACAGGACTACACCTTC	CASTSRQDYTF
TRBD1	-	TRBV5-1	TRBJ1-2	TGCGCCAGCAGGCGAGGTGACAGGGACCAAGTTTCTAACTATGGCTACACCTTC	CASRRGDRDQVSNYGYTF
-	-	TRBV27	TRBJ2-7	TGTGCCAGCAGTTTCCTTGAGGGGTACGAGCAGTACTTC	CASSFLEGYEQYF
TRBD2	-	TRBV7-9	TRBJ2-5	TGTGCCAGCAGCTTAGCTCGGGGAGGGCAAGAGACCCAGTACTTC	CASSLARGGQETQYF
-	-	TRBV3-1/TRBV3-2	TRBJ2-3	TGTGCCAGCAGCCGGGGCGGAGAAGATACGCAGTATTTT	CASSRGGEDTQYF
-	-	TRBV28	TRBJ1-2	TGTGCCAGCGCCACACCGGGGGAGGGCCCAGGGAACTATGGCTACACCTTC	CASATPGEGPGNYGYTF
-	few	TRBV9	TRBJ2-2	TGTGCCAGCAGCGTAGACCACGCCGGGGAGCTGTTTTTT	CASSVDHAGELFF
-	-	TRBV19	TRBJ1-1	TGTGCCAGTAGCGCCGGGAGGAGGATGAACACTGAAGCTTTCTTT	CASSAGRRMNTEAFF
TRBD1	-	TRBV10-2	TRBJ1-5	TGCGCCAGCAGTGAGCCGGGACAGGGTTCCCAGCCCCAGCATTTT	CASSEPGQGSQPQHF
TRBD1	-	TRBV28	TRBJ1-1	TGTGCCAGCAGTCTACAGGGGGCAGGGAACACTGAAGCTTTCTTT	CASSLQGAGNTEAFF